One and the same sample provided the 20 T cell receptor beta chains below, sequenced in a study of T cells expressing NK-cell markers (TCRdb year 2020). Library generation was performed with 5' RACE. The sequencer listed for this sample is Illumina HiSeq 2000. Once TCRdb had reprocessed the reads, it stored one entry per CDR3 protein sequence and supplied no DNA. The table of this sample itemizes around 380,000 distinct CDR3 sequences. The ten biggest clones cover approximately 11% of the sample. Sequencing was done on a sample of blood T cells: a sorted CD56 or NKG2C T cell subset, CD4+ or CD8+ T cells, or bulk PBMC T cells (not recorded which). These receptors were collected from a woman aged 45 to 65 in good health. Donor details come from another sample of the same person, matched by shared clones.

CDR3 region: CASSRLLAGDFADTQYF. The chain carries TRBV7-2 and TRBJ2-3; TCRdb indicates TRBD2, and absent DNA this call remains unverified. Germline-derived CDR1 and CDR2 are SGHTA and FQGNSA. The CDR3 is 17 amino acids.

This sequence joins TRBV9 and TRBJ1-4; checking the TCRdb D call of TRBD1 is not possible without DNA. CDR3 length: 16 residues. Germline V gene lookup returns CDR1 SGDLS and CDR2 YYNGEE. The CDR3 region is CASSVGGQATNEKLFF.

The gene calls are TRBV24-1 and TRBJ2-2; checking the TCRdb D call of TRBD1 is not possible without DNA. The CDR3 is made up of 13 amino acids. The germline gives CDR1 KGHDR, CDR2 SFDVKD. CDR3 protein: CATRTGANGELFF.

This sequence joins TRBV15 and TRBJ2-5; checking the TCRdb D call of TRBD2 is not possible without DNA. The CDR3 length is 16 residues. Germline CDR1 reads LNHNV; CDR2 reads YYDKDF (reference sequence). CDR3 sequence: CATSSPSGRYQETQYF.

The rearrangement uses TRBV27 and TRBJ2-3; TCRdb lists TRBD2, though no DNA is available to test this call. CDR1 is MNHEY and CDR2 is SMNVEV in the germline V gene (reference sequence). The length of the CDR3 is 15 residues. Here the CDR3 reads CASSLEGTSTDTQYF.

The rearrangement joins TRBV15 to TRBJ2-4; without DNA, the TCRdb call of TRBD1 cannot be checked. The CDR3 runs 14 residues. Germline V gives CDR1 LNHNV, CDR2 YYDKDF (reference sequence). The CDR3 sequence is CATSRVGGEDIQYF.

This CDR3 is CASSPMMGNLREQYF. V usage is TRBV7-9 and J usage is TRBJ2-7; the D gene TCRdb calls, TRBD2, cannot be checked with no DNA. The CDR3 sequence is 15 residues long. In germline, CDR1 is SEHNR, CDR2 FQNEAQ (reference sequence).

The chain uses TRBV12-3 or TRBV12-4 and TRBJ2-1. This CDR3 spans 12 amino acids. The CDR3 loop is CASRQSVSEQFF.

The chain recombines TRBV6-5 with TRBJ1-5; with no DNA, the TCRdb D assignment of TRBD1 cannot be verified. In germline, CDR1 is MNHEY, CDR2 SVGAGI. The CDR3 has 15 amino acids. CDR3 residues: CASSLSGALRQPQHF.

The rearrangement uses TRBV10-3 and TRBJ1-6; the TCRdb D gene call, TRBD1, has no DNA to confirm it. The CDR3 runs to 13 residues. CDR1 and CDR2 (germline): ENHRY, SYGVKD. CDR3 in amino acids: CAIKRQSNSPLHF.

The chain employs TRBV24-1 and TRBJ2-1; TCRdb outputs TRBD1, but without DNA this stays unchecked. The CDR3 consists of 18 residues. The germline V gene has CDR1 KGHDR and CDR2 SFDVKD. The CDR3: CATSDLRAGTGGGNEQFF.

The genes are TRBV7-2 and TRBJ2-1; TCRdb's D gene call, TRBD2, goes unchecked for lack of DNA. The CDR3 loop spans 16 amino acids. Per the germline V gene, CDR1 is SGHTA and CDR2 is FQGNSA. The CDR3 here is CASSSPETSGSGEQFF.

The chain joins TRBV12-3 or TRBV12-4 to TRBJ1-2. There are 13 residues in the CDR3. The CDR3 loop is CASSLAGLGRYTF.

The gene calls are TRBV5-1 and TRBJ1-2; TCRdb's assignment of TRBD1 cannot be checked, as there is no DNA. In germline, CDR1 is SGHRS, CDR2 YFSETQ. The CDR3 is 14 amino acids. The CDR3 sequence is CASSLADSAYGYTF.

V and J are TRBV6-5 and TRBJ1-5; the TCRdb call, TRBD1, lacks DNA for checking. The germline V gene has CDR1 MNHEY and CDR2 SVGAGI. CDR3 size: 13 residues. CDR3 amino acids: CASQRGVGQPQHF.

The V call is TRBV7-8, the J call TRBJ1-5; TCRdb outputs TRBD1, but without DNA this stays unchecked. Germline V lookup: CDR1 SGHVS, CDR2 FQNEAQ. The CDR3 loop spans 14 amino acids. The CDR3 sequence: CASSRRGHDQPQHF.

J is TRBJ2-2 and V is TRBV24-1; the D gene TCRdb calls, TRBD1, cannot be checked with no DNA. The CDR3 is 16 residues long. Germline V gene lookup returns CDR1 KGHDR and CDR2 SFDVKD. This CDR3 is CATSDAGPENTGELFF.

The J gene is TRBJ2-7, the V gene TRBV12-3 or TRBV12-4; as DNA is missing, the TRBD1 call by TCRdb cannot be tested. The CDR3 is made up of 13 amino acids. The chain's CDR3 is CASSSARGSEQYF.

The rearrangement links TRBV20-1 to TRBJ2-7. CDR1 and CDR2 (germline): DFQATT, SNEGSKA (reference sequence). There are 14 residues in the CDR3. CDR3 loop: CSARRPGSFYEQYF.

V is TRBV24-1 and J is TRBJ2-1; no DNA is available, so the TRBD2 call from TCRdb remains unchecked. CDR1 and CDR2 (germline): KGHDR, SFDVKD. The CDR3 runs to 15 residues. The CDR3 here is CATSRAGTSYNEQFF.